A selection of T cell receptor beta chains follows, all from one sample in a study of shared clonotypes between healthy human individuals. The data were produced by immunoSEQ multiplex PCR, yet TCRdb's version contains in-frame clones alone and is incomplete. Of fewer than 1.6 million clones listed, 97% to 99% are singletons. Sequencing input: naive CD4+ T cells sorted from blood. The receptor source for this set is a man aged 25 to 40 in good health. The CDR3 runs from the conserved cysteine through the conserved F or W. The D gene is left open where the match is weak. Size tells how often a clone was seen (once, few, many) or the class of an expanded clone, and some rows leave it out.

D gene	J gene	V gene	clone size	CDR3 DNA	CDR3 protein
NA	TRBJ2-7	TRBV6-5	NA	TGTGCCAGTAATGGGGGGCGGGACATCTACTACGAGCAGTACTTC	CASNGGRDIYYEQYF
TRBD2	TRBJ2-1	TRBV9	NA	TGTGCCAGCAGCGTAGGGGCTAGCGGGCAGACGGGGGAGCAGTTCTTC	CASSVGASGQTGEQFF
NA	TRBJ2-1	TRBV7-9	NA	TGTGCCAGCAGCCTCACAGGGTTAGCGTCCTCCTACAATGAGCAGTTCTTC	CASSLTGLASSYNEQFF
NA	TRBJ1-4	TRBV5-8	NA	TGTGCCAGCAGCTTCCTAGGGGGGGAAGGTGAAAAACTGTTTTTT	CASSFLGGEGEKLFF
TRBD2	TRBJ2-1	TRBV5-1	once	TGCGCCAGCAGCATGGTTCCGGGACTAGCGACTTACAATGAGCAGTTCTTC	CASSMVPGLATYNEQFF
TRBD2	TRBJ2-5	TRBV10-1	NA	TGCGCCAGCCCCCCTAGTACTAGCGGTCCGCGGACCCAGTACTTC	CASPPSTSGPRTQYF
TRBD2	TRBJ2-7	TRBV18	NA	TGTGCCAGCTCGGCGGGAGTATCCGAGCAGTACTTC	CASSAGVSEQYF
NA	TRBJ2-3	TRBV29-1	NA	TGCAGCGTGAAGCGGATGTACACAGATACGCAGTATTTT	CSVKRMYTDTQYF
NA	TRBJ2-7	TRBV6-1	NA	TGTGCCAGCAGTGAGTACAGGACAGAAAACGAGCAGTACTTC	CASSEYRTENEQYF
TRBD2	TRBJ2-7	TRBV19	NA	TGTGCCAGTAGTATAGAGTCGGCGACCCTGGGGGAGGGTTGCGAGCAGTACTTC	CASSIESATLGEGCEQYF
TRBD1	TRBJ2-2	TRBV4-3	NA	TGCGCCAGCAGCCCGACAGGGATCCTAGCCACCGGGGAGCTGTTTTTT	CASSPTGILATGELFF
NA	TRBJ2-1	TRBV5-1	NA	TGCGCCAGCAGCTTGGTAGGTTCAGGTGCCTACAATGAGCAGTTCTTC	CASSLVGSGAYNEQFF
NA	TRBJ2-3	TRBV12-5	NA	TGTGCTAGTGGTTTGGTACAGAGCGGGAGCACAGATACGCAGTATTTT	CASGLVQSGSTDTQYF
NA	TRBJ2-1	TRBV10-1	NA	TGCGCCAGCGGGGACGTTTACAATGAGCAGTTCTTC	CASGDVYNEQFF
NA	TRBJ2-6	TRBV15	NA	TGTGCCACCAGCAGAGGGGGCGCTGGGGCCAACGTCCTGACTTTC	CATSRGGAGANVLTF
TRBD1	TRBJ1-4	TRBV5-1	NA	TGCGCCAGCAGCTTGTTTACCGGGACAGGGGGCGGGAAACTGTTTTTT	CASSLFTGTGGGKLFF
NA	TRBJ2-3	TRBV6-5	NA	TGTGCCAGCAGTATGAGCACAGATACGCAGTATTTT	CASSMSTDTQYF
TRBD1	TRBJ2-1	TRBV27	NA	TGTGCCAGCAGTCGGGACAGGGTTATATCGTCCTCCTACAATGAGCAGTTCTTC	CASSRDRVISSSYNEQFF
NA	TRBJ2-3	TRBV11-2	NA	TGTGCCAGCAGCTTAGGGACAGGGAGGGGCACAGATACGCAGTATTTT	CASSLGTGRGTDTQYF
TRBD2	TRBJ2-1	TRBV9	NA	TGTGCCAGCACGAGGGCTAGCGGGGGCAATGAGCAGTTCTTC	CASTRASGGNEQFF
TRBD1	TRBJ1-1	TRBV15	NA	TGTGCCACCAGCAGCCTAACAGGGGGCGCGGGCACTGAAGCTTTCTTT	CATSSLTGGAGTEAFF
TRBD1	TRBJ2-5	TRBV7-8	NA	TGTGCCAGCAGCTTAACAGGGGGAGCTTCGCAAGAGACCCAGTACTTC	CASSLTGGASQETQYF
NA	TRBJ2-2	TRBV2	NA	TGTGCCAGCAGTTCAGACAGGACCGGGGAGCTGTTTTTT	CASSSDRTGELFF
NA	TRBJ2-5	TRBV5-4	NA	TGTGCCAGCAGCTTGGAGGCGACCCAGTACTTC	CASSLEATQYF
NA	TRBJ1-2	TRBV11-2	NA	TGTGCCAGCACACTTACTATACAGGGAGGCTACACCTTC	CASTLTIQGGYTF
NA	TRBJ2-2	TRBV19	NA	TGTGCCAGTAGTAAGGGGCAGGCCCCGCGGACCGGGGAGCTGTTTTTT	CASSKGQAPRTGELFF
NA	TRBJ2-5	TRBV9	NA	TGTGCCAGCAGCGCGGGTCCCTCAACGGCAGAGACCCAGTACTTC	CASSAGPSTAETQYF
TRBD1	TRBJ2-7	TRBV6-1	once	TGTGCCAGCAGTGACGGACAGGGGAACGAGCAGTACTTC	CASSDGQGNEQYF
TRBD2	TRBJ2-7	TRBV10-3	NA	TGTGCCATCAGTGGTCGAACTAGCGGGAGACCTTACGAGCAGTACTTC	CAISGRTSGRPYEQYF
NA	TRBJ1-1	TRBV9	NA	TGTGCCAGCAGCGTAGGCGGGACTGTGAACACTGAAGCTTTCTTT	CASSVGGTVNTEAFF
NA	TRBJ2-7	TRBV6-6	NA	TGTGCCAGCAGTTACGATGTGTACGAGCAGTACTTC	CASSYDVYEQYF
NA	TRBJ2-1	TRBV18	NA	TGTGCCAGCTCACCCCCTAGGCGGGAAGGCTCCTACAATGAGCAGTTCTTC	CASSPPRREGSYNEQFF
TRBD1	TRBJ2-2	TRBV27	NA	TGTGCCAGATTGGACAGGGCGAACACCGGGGAGCTGTTTTTT	CARLDRANTGELFF
TRBD1	TRBJ2-3	TRBV5-1	NA	TGCGCCAGCAGCTGGGACAGCACAACAGATACGCAGTATTTT	CASSWDSTTDTQYF
NA	TRBJ1-4	TRBV7-2	NA	TGTGCCAGCAGCTTAGGGGGGGTTAATGAAAAACTGTTTTTT	CASSLGGVNEKLFF
TRBD2	TRBJ2-7	TRBV28	NA	TGTGCCAGCAGTTTCCGGCGGGAGATCACGAGCGAGCAGTACTTC	CASSFRREITSEQYF
NA	TRBJ1-4	TRBV7-9	NA	TGTGCCAGCAGCTTAATAGCCTATGAAAAACTGTTTTTT	CASSLIAYEKLFF
TRBD1	TRBJ2-5	TRBV5-8	NA	TGTGCCAGCAGCGAACCGCCAAGGACAGGCCCTCACTTC	CASSEPPRTGPHF
NA	TRBJ1-1	TRBV7-2	NA	TGTGCCAGCAGCACCGGAAAGCGGAACACTGAAGCTTTCTTT	CASSTGKRNTEAFF
TRBD2	TRBJ2-1	TRBV5-1	NA	TGCGCCAGCAGCTTGGACCGGGAAGAATGGCGGGGGGCCTACAATGAGCAGTTCTTC	CASSLDREEWRGAYNEQFF